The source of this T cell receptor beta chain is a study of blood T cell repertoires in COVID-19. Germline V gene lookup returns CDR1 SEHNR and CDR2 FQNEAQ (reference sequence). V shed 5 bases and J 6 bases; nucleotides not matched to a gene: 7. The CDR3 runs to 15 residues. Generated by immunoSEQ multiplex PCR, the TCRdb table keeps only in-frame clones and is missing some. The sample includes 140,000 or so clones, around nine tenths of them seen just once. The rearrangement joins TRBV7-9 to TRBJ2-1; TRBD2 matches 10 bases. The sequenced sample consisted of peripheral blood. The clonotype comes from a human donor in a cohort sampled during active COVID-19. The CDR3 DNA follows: TGTGCCAGCAGCCAAGAGCGGGGGGGCCGCAATGAGCAGTTCTTC. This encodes CASSQERGGRNEQFF.